What follows describes a single TCR beta chain. What it recognizes is unknown. TCRdb keeps only in-frame clones here, not all; method: immunoSEQ multiplex PCR. The sample has 69,000 or so clones; about 85% are singletons. The sample belongs to a study of OX40 agonist ivuxolimab in advanced cancers. Study-wide points: On average, CD8+ T cells showed a greater number of expanded clones than CD4+.

The source of this sequence is an adult with an advanced solid tumor such as melanoma, head and neck, liver or kidney cancer. The sequencing used CD4+ or CD8+ T cells sorted from blood, collected in a trial of the OX40 agonist ivuxolimab.

The CDR3 DNA sequence: TGTGCCAGCAGCGTAGATGGGGCTGGGGAAAAACTGTTTTTT. The encoded protein is CASSVDGAGEKLFF. The chain couples TRBV9 to TRBJ1-4, with D possibly TRBD1 on 5 matching bases. Germline CDR1 is SGDLS and CDR2 is YYNGEE. The V and J ends lost 0 bases and 8 bases respectively, with 11 bases between them. This CDR3 comprises 14 residues.